The rows below give T cell receptor beta chains drawn from one sample of a study of T-cell memory formation after mild COVID-19. Via MiXCR, TCRdb re-called the 5' RACE reads, giving one row per CDR3 protein. The sample includes around 300,000 distinct CDR3 sequences, 13% seen only once; the top ten take about a fifth. The sample taken for sequencing was PBMCs or a T cell subset sorted from them (not recorded which). The receptor source for this set is a man aged 18 to 35 who had mild COVID-19 (a few samples of this study predate the infection). Cell type and time point are not known. CDR3s include the opening cysteine and the closing phenylalanine or tryptophan. The order of the fields is V gene, clone size, J gene, D gene, CDR3 protein, CDR3 DNA. D genes are given only for firm matches. Clone size is not always given. Where it is, it says once, few, many or a class for expanded clones.

v_gene: TRBV2; abundance: few; j_gene: TRBJ2-3; d_gene: NA; CDR3aa: CASSRWQDTQYF; CDR3nt: TGTGCCAGCAGTCGTTGGCAAGATACGCAGTATTTT
v_gene: TRBV14; abundance: few; j_gene: TRBJ1-4; d_gene: TRBD1; CDR3aa: CASSRGQGEKLFF; CDR3nt: TGTGCCAGCAGCAGGGGACAGGGTGAAAAACTGTTTTTT
v_gene: TRBV7-2; abundance: many; j_gene: TRBJ2-5; d_gene: TRBD2; CDR3aa: CASSLVRTSGGYQETQYF; CDR3nt: TGTGCCAGCAGCTTAGTGCGGACTAGCGGGGGGTACCAAGAGACCCAGTACTTC
v_gene: TRBV12-3/TRBV12-4; abundance: NA; j_gene: TRBJ1-4; d_gene: TRBD1; CDR3aa: CASSAISPGQGNEKLFF; CDR3nt: TGTGCCAGCAGTGCGATATCTCCGGGACAGGGGAATGAAAAACTGTTTTTT
v_gene: TRBV7-3; abundance: NA; j_gene: TRBJ1-2; d_gene: TRBD1; CDR3aa: CASSLWGGDRAYGYTF; CDR3nt: TGTGCCAGCAGCTTATGGGGCGGGGACAGGGCCTATGGCTACACCTTC
v_gene: TRBV5-1; abundance: NA; j_gene: TRBJ1-1; d_gene: NA; CDR3aa: CASSALRGNTEAFF; CDR3nt: TGCGCCAGCAGCGCCCTCCGGGGGAACACTGAAGCTTTCTTT
v_gene: TRBV30; abundance: few; j_gene: TRBJ1-6; d_gene: TRBD1; CDR3aa: CAFGTGHSPLHF; CDR3nt: TGTGCCTTCGGGACAGGGCATTCACCCCTCCACTTT
v_gene: TRBV7-2; abundance: NA; j_gene: TRBJ2-5; d_gene: TRBD1; CDR3aa: CASSLGQTYQDTQYF; CDR3nt: TGTGCCAGCAGCCTGGGACAGACCTATCAAGATACCCAGTACTTC
v_gene: TRBV9; abundance: few; j_gene: TRBJ2-1; d_gene: NA; CDR3aa: CASSPGGGQRVHEQFF; CDR3nt: TGTGCCAGCAGCCCGGGGGGGGGACAGAGGGTACATGAGCAGTTCTTC
v_gene: TRBV5-1; abundance: NA; j_gene: TRBJ2-5; d_gene: TRBD2; CDR3aa: CASTRLAGAGETQYF; CDR3nt: TGCGCCAGCACCCGACTAGCGGGGGCGGGGGAGACCCAGTACTTC
v_gene: TRBV6-1; abundance: few; j_gene: TRBJ1-5; d_gene: NA; CDR3aa: CASSPPGLQGNQPQHF; CDR3nt: TGTGCCAGCAGTCCCCCGGGCCTACAGGGCAATCAGCCCCAGCATTTT
v_gene: TRBV12-3/TRBV12-4; abundance: few; j_gene: TRBJ2-5; d_gene: NA; CDR3aa: CASSLGAGMLETQYF; CDR3nt: TGTGCCAGCAGTTTAGGGGCGGGGATGTTAGAGACCCAGTACTTC
v_gene: TRBV7-2; abundance: few; j_gene: TRBJ2-2; d_gene: NA; CDR3aa: CASSLYGAFTGELFF; CDR3nt: TGTGCCAGCAGCTTATACGGGGCCTTCACCGGGGAGCTGTTTTTT